The clone carrying this T cell receptor (beta chain) showed up just once. The study ran its PCR with 60 Vbeta and 13 Jbeta primers. In the authors' workflow: As a later analysis found, there were 70 million to 80 million unique TCR beta chains, of which roughly 11 million were shared. Clones were read by immunoSEQ multiplex PCR, and TCRdb kept only the in-frame ones, dropping some. The V and J calls and the clone size are those of that table, but D and trimming were determined from the DNA. The sample holds fewer than 250,000 clones, over 75% seen once. V was pared by 6 bases and J by 7 bases, with 12 bases between. This CDR3 has 12 residues. Germline V lookup: CDR1 MDHEN, CDR2 SYDVKM. Samples came from healthy bone marrow donors. This sample is drawn from a study of cytomegalovirus exposure and HLA in healthy donors.

The receptor was isolated from a male donor in good health and CMV-seronegative. The genes are TRBV28 and TRBJ1-2; a possible D gene is TRBD1 (5 bases). Source material: PBMCs. The CDR3 DNA reads TGTGCCAGCAGCAGGGTCAGTCGTGGCTACACCTTC. It encodes CASSRVSRGYTF.